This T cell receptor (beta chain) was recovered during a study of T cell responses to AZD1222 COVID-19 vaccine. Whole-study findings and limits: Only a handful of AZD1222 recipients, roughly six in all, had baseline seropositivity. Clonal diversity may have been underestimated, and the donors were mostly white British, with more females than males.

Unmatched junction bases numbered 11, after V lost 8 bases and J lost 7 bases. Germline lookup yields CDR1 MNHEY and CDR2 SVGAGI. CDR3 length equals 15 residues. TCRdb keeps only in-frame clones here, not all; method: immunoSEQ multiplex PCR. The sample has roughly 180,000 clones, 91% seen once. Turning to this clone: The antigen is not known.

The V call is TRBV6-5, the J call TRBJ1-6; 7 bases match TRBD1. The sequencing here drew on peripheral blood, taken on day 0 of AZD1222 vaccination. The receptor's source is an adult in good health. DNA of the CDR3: TGTGCCAGCGCTTTAAAGGGGGCTGGGAATTCACCCCTCCACTTT. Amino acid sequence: CASALKGAGNSPLHF.